What follows is one TCR beta chain and its context. Its antigen is not known. The sample is drawn from a study of cytomegalovirus exposure and HLA in healthy donors. General study findings and limits: Most TCR sequences were rare, but some public TCRs occurred in many donors.

Primers for the PCR totalled 60 Vbeta and 13 Jbeta. Assay: immunoSEQ multiplex PCR; the TCRdb copy retains only in-frame clones and omits some. The table lists over 150,000 clones, approximately 80% of them singletons. J gave up 0 bases and V 5 bases, and 6 bases lay outside the gene matches. The CDR3 loop spans 15 amino acids. Germline-derived CDR1 and CDR2 are SGHVS and FNYEAQ. The sequence derives from a man aged 45-60 years in good health and CMV-seropositive. The chain employs TRBV7-6 and TRBJ2-7; 8 nucleotides agree with TRBD1. Sequencing input: PBMCs. CDR3 DNA sequence: TGTGCCAGCAGCCCACAGACAGGGGACTCCTACGAGCAGTACTTC. It is translated as CASSPQTGDSYEQYF.